This T cell receptor beta chain was identified during a study of sequential checkpoint blockade in melanoma (dated by TCRdb to about 2019). Study-level background: In a 1:1 randomization, patients received either first-line nivolumab then ipilimumab (arm A) or ipilimumab then nivolumab (arm B). Maintenance nivolumab came after both trial sequences. TCRbeta immunosequencing was performed on DNA from roughly 99 pretreatment melanoma tumor samples. For about 22 patients, matched tumor biopsies were taken both before treatment and at week 13, after single-agent nivolumab (arm A) or ipilimumab (arm B). About three quarters of the matched tumor biopsy pairs taken before and after treatment were from the same lesion.

Sample treatment or condition, as interpreted from the label and publication: randomized to nivolumab then ipilimumab (arm A) or the reverse (arm B). Prior DNA-damaging chemotherapy had not been received by any trial patient. The samples were obtained from melanoma patients enrolled in CheckMate 064, an open-label, randomized phase II trial testing sequential checkpoint blockade. Genomic DNA from formalin-fixed paraffin-embedded (FFPE) tissue samples was used for tumor TCR sequencing. TCRbeta CDR3 regions were immunosequenced from genomic DNA with the immunoSEQ Assay. Before high-throughput sequencing, the genomic DNA was amplified using bias-controlled multiplex PCR. Processing in the source paper ran as follows. To quantify the absolute abundance of each unique TCRbeta CDR3 region, the sequences were collapsed and filtered. Clonality was defined as 1 minus Pielou's evenness and was calculated using productive rearrangements only. Tumor T-cell fraction was computed by normalizing TCRbeta template counts to usable DNA, estimated from several housekeeping genes. A previously published method was used to identify clones with significantly greater frequencies in on-treatment samples than in baseline samples. Here the immuneACCESS table is served through TCRdb, limited to in-frame sequences with V and J called. Missing clones are a known gap in these copies; in checked studies unresolved V genes cover under half, and the rest lacks a known reason. V, J and clone size reflect that table, while D and trimming were determined from the DNA. The sample table contains roughly 13,000 clones; only one count was recorded for 21% of them. In total, the top ten clones hold 5.5% to 7% of the sample.

Per the germline V gene, SGHNT is the CDR1 and YENEEA is the CDR2. The cysteine opens and the phenylalanine closes a CDR3 of 15 amino acids. The retained sequence is limited to the CDR3, 45 bases, with the frame set at the first base. V and J are truncated by 5 bases and 2 bases respectively, leaving an intervening sequence of 15 bases. In this sample, this clone turned up many times. The specificity of this receptor is unknown. Base qualities were left out, and no much larger clone turns up one base away. Paper-wide results and their limitations: In the nivolumab-first arm (arm A), pretreatment tumor TIL clonality was associated with response (P = .04). Patients whose tumor T-cell fraction and clonality increased by week 13 were about 30 times more likely to achieve clinical benefit. Tumor T-cell fraction and clonality correlated with PD-L1 staining and CD8+ T-cell counts but not with mutational load. Within-arm analyses of tumor T-cell fraction were constrained by small sample sizes and reduced statistical power. The model for predicting response that combines TCR metrics with mutation burden needs to be validated in larger, independent patient cohorts.

This material consisted of tumor tissue (inferred from file names), taken from a patient given nivolumab and ipilimumab in sequence. The V gene is TRBV11-3 and the J gene is TRBJ1-1; TRBD1 is possibly the D segment (6 matching bases). This clonotype was obtained from a human donor with melanoma. The DNA sequence is TGTGCCAGCAGCCTGACCGCGGACAGTAACACTGAAGCTTTCTTT. Translated, it reads CASSLTADSNTEAFF.